This T cell receptor (beta chain) was captured by sequencing in a study of beta chain features in type 1 diabetes (dated by TCRdb to 2017 to 2018). Context from the whole study: Mean age, gender distribution, total cell number and subset yield did not differ between patients and healthy donors. The study compared the TCRB repertoires of sorted circulating CD4+ T cell subsets in recently diagnosed type 1 diabetes patients with those in matched healthy donors. A total of some 100,000,000 sorted cells were examined across all samples, and a strong correlation was observed between cell number per subset and RNA yield. Regulatory and stem cell-like memory subsets were isolated from only 8 patients and roughly eight healthy donors, whereas naive and central memory subsets came from all 30 or so donors. What the research found in general, with its limitations: Because small numbers of individuals were included in the HLA sub-analyses, any influence of HLA type on TCRB rearrangement was left unresolved. A moderate but significant shortening of TCRB CDR3 length was observed in type 1 diabetes patients in all four CD4+ subsets. Because cDNA was sequenced instead of genomic DNA, highly expressing activated cells could be over-represented, though the groups showed no difference in activation or CD3 levels. PCR may preferentially amplify shorter templates, but because patient and control samples were amplified and corrected together, any resulting skew would affect both groups equally. The naive, central memory and regulatory TCRB repertoires appeared to resemble one another more closely among patients than among healthy donors. At VDJ recombination sites, type 1 diabetes patients had fewer insertions and more deleted nucleotides, which implies abnormalities in thymic rearrangement.

This clone has only a few counts. The target of this receptor is not known. The sample holds no much larger clone one base away, and base qualities are not on file. All of the isolated RNA was reverse transcribed with the High Capacity cDNA Reverse Transcription Kit, so expressed TCRB transcripts were sequenced. Naive, central memory and regulatory T cell samples underwent deep immunoSEQ sequencing, averaging around 4 million total reads per sample. Sorted cells were lysed in RLT buffer, and RNA was extracted using DNase-treated RNeasy Micro or Mini kits according to cell number. Each cell subset was processed on its own to prevent cross-contamination, while patient and healthy donor samples were processed together. TCRB sequences were amplified from cDNA with the immunoSEQ multiplex PCR, producing 87-bp fragments spanning the CDR3 region. Amplicons were sequenced on the Illumina HiSeq platform. For the original study's pipeline: PCR bias was corrected computationally using synthetic template baselines, and reads within Hamming distance 2 were collapsed, with unmergeable singletons discarded. Reads were aligned to IMGT to assign V, D and J genes, CDR3 length, and insertions or deletions at six rearrangement sites. Clonotype counts were normalized to sorted cell number within each subset before computing true diversity and Gini coefficients with the tcR R package. The overlap coefficient, calculated on TCRB nucleotide sequences, was used to quantify repertoire sharing. Not all clones reach the TCRdb copy of this immuneACCESS table, which keeps in-frame sequences only. Checked studies attribute under half of the gap to unresolved V genes and leave the rest unexplained. Clonal size and the V and J genes are those of that table, whereas D and trimming came from the DNA. This sample is represented by hundreds of thousands of clones; around 9.3% of them were singletons. Roughly 1% of the sample lies in the top ten.

A single peripheral blood draw of approximately 100 mL on average was collected from each donor into heparinised tubes. A BD FACSAria II was used to sort naive, central memory, regulatory and stem cell-like memory CD4+ T cells with a panel that included CD45RO, CCR7, CD25, CD127, CD95 and CD27. All sorted populations exceeded 98% purity. PBMCs were isolated right away by Lymphoprep density gradient centrifugation and were stained directly, without culture. So that batch effects would be minimized, each experiment stained and sorted samples in pairs, pairing one healthy donor with one patient. The CDR3 starts with the cysteine, ends with the phenylalanine, and has 11 residues. Only the CDR3 part of the read is kept: 33 bases, read in frame from the first base. V gives up 1 base and J gives up 8 bases, and the segment between their germline ends measures 4 bases. From the germline V gene, CDR1 is SGHRS and CDR2 is YFSETQ.

The sequencing sample was made of central memory CD4+ T cells from blood. The chain joins TRBV5-1 to TRBJ2-1; the D gene cannot be named for sure. The sequence was collected from a man aged 25 to 45 with type 1 diabetes. DNA sequence: TGCGCCAGCAGCTTGCAGCATGAGCAGTTCTTC. Its translation is CASSLQHEQFF.